The 20 T cell receptor beta chains reported below all come from one sample, sequenced in a study of blood T cell repertoires in COVID-19. Clones were read by immunoSEQ multiplex PCR, and TCRdb kept only the in-frame ones, dropping some. The sample shows about 210,000 clones, approximately 80% of them seen only once. Source material: peripheral blood. These receptors all stem from a man aged 55-75 years with acute or convalescent COVID-19.

This clone was seen only a few times. The genes are TRBV5-4 and TRBJ1-4; no reliable D call. The germline V and J ends were trimmed by 0 bases and 0 bases, with 3 bases remaining between them. CDR1 is SGHNT, CDR2 YYREEE, per germline (reference sequence). The CDR3 contains 14 residues. This CDR3 reads CASSLAATNEKLFF. CDR3 DNA sequence: TGTGCCAGCAGCTTGGCCGCAACTAATGAAAAACTGTTTTTT.

The chain uses TRBV19 and TRBJ1-4; D is possibly TRBD1 (5 bases). Germline CDR1 reads LNHDA; CDR2 reads SQIVND (reference sequence). This CDR3 comprises 14 residues. Trimming pared 3 bases from V and 2 bases from J, leaving 7 bases between. CDR3 protein: CASSISGTNEKLFF. CDR3 bases: TGTGCCAGTAGTATCTCAGGGACTAATGAAAAACTGTTTTTT.

The chain couples TRBV18 to TRBJ1-2; D unclear. Germline-derived CDR1 and CDR2 are KGHSH and LQKENI. The ends were cut back, 2 bases at V and 0 bases at J, with 13 bases in the middle. The CDR3 is made up of 16 amino acids. The CDR3 sequence: CASSPSVRVTNYGYTF. DNA for the CDR3: TGTGCCAGCTCACCATCCGTCCGGGTAACTAACTATGGCTACACCTTC. The complete variable domain, with remaining parts taken from reference TRBV18 and TRBJ1-2, reads NAGVMQNPRHLVRRRGQEARLRCSPMKGHSHVYWYRQLPEEGLKFMVYLQKENIIDESGMPKERFSAEFPKEGPSILRIQQVVRGDSAAYFCASSPSVRVTNYGYTFGSGTRLTVV.

The chain couples TRBV24-1 to TRBJ2-1; D is possibly TRBD2 (6 bases). Trimming shortened V by 4 bases and J by 0 bases, and 9 bases separated the two germline ends. Germline V gene sequence: CDR1 KGHDR, CDR2 SFDVKD. This CDR3 contains 15 residues. The DNA of the CDR3 is TGTGCCACCAGTGAGTCCGGGAGCTCCTACAATGAGCAGTTCTTC. It yields the protein CATSESGSSYNEQFF.

The genes are TRBV12-5 and TRBJ2-7, with TRBD1 identical over 11 bases. CDR3 length equals 16 residues. The germline gives CDR1 LGHNT, CDR2 FRNRAP. V was clipped by 2 bases and J by 6 bases; unmatched bases: 9. This chain's CDR3 is CASGLMYRDRGVEQYF. Written as DNA, the CDR3 is TGTGCTAGTGGTTTGATGTACCGGGACAGGGGGGTCGAGCAGTACTTC.

The rearrangement links TRBV4-1 to TRBJ1-5, with 8 bases identical to TRBD1. Germline CDR1 is MGHRA and CDR2 is YSYEKL. This CDR3 region has 17 residues. V shed 0 bases and J 2 bases; nucleotides not matched to a gene: 6. CDR3 coding DNA: TGCGCCAGCAGCCAAGACGACAGGGGTTTTGGCAATCAGCCCCAGCATTTT. It encodes CASSQDDRGFGNQPQHF.

The V and J genes are TRBV5-1 and TRBJ2-5; D perhaps matches TRBD1 (5 bases). CDR3 size: 15 residues. Germline V CDR1 and CDR2: SGHRS, YFSETQ. Trimming removed 4 bases at V and 5 bases at J, with 18 bases between. For the CDR3, the DNA is TGCGCCAGCAGCCTTGATATAAGGGGATGGGAGACCCAGTACTTC. It yields the protein CASSLDIRGWETQYF.

On this clone itself: This sample includes further DNA sequences coding for the same CDR3. The chain couples TRBV12-3 or TRBV12-4 to TRBJ1-2, with 7 bases that match TRBD1. The CDR3 is made up of 13 amino acids. V lost 6 bases to trimming and J lost 5 bases; unmatched junction nucleotides: 6. CDR3 residues: CASSLGQIYGYTF. As DNA, the CDR3 is TGTGCCAGCAGCCTGGGACAGATTTATGGCTACACCTTC.

As for this clone: Because the CDR3 is missing its conserved closing phenylalanine or tryptophan, this is likely a read error. The limits of the CDR3 on the DNA are not certain, so only TCRdb's listed CDR3 is given. CDR3 loop: CASSQGQGRYVVV. V is TRBV3-1 (or the pseudogene TRBV3-2) and J is TRBJ1-1; the DNA was not compared with TRBD1, the D call given in the table. The CDR3 spans 13 amino acids, including both terminal residues. Germline V gene sequence: CDR1 LGHDT, CDR2 YNNKEL (reference sequence).

This chain uses TRBV7-2 with TRBJ1-2; 7 nucleotides agree with TRBD1. The CDR3 covers 15 residues. Germline CDR1 SGHTA, CDR2 FQGNSA. Unmatched junction bases numbered 8, after V lost 4 bases and J lost 3 bases. CDR3 bases: TGTGCCAGCAGCTCGGGACAGCTGTCCCACTATGGCTACACCTTC. This encodes CASSSGQLSHYGYTF.

J is TRBJ2-7 and V is TRBV7-9; D remains ambiguous. This CDR3 is built from 11 residues. The germline V gene has CDR1 SEHNR and CDR2 FQNEAQ (reference sequence). With 5 bases removed from V and 9 bases from J, the gap between germline ends came to 11 bases. CDR3 coding DNA: TGTGCCAGCAGCCCCCCTCCTAGGCAGTACTTC. The encoded protein is CASSPPPRQYF.

The chain links TRBV11-3 to TRBJ2-3, with 7 bases identical to TRBD2. V shed 4 bases and J 1 base; nucleotides not matched to a gene: 5. The CDR3 covers 15 residues. CDR1 is SGHNT, CDR2 YENEEA, per germline. As DNA, the CDR3 is TGTGCCAGCAGCTCGGGAGGCTCTGGCACAGATACGCAGTATTTT. This sequence encodes CASSSGGSGTDTQYF.

The chain carries TRBV24-1 and TRBJ2-1; possibly TRBD1 for D (5 bases). The CDR3 totals 16 residues. V was cut by 1 base and J by 0 bases, with 9 bases left in between. Germline CDR1 KGHDR, CDR2 SFDVKD. CDR3 sequence (DNA): TGTGCCACCAGTGATTTCGGACACCTCTCCTACAATGAGCAGTTCTTC. It specifies CATSDFGHLSYNEQFF.

The V gene is TRBV19, the J gene TRBJ1-6; 7 nucleotides line up with TRBD1. V lost 2 bases, J lost 11 bases, and 3 bases stayed unmatched. CDR3 length: 13 amino acids. Per the germline V gene, CDR1 is LNHDA and CDR2 is SQIVND (reference sequence). CDR3 bases: TGTGCCAGTAGTATATCGGACAGGACACCCCTCCACTTT. This encodes CASSISDRTPLHF. Variable domain in full (rest from reference TRBV19 and TRBJ1-6): DGGITQSPKYLFRKEGQNVTLSCEQNLNHDAMYWYRQDPGQGLRLIYYSQIVNDFQKGDIAEGYSVSREKKESFPLTVTSAQKNPTAFYLCASSISDRTPLHFGNGTRLTVT.

The J gene is TRBJ1-3, the V gene TRBV11-3; D unclear. Germline-derived CDR1 and CDR2 are SGHNT and YENEEA. Trimming took 0 bases from V and 4 from J, leaving 13 bases between them. There are 16 residues in the CDR3. The chain's CDR3 is CASSLDHAGIGNTIYF. DNA for the CDR3: TGTGCCAGCAGCTTAGATCATGCCGGGATCGGAAACACCATATATTTT.

This clone was detected a few times. The V call is TRBV2, the J call TRBJ2-1, with D tentatively TRBD2 (6 bases). Germline CDR1 and CDR2: SNHLY and FYNNEI. The CDR3 contains 15 residues. V was cut by 2 bases and J by 4 bases, with 12 bases left in between. CDR3 loop: CASSELSGGYNEQFF. The CDR3, as DNA: TGTGCCAGCAGTGAACTCAGCGGAGGGTACAATGAGCAGTTCTTC. The full variable domain, its missing parts supplied by reference TRBV2 and TRBJ2-1, is EPEVTQTPSHQVTQMGQEVILRCVPISNHLYFYWYRQILGQKVEFLVSFYNNEISEKSEIFDDQFSVERPDGSNFTLKIRSTKLEDSAMYFCASSELSGGYNEQFFGPGTRLTVL.

V is TRBV11-2 and J is TRBJ2-7, with 8 bases that match TRBD1. CDR3 length: 12 residues. Germline assignment: CDR1 SGHAT and CDR2 FQNNGV. Trimming cost V 8 bases and J 4 bases; bases outside gene matches: 4. CDR3: CASGGQVYEQYF. The CDR3 DNA reads TGTGCCAGCGGGGGACAGGTATACGAGCAGTACTTC.

V usage is TRBV7-8 and J usage is TRBJ2-4; D is perhaps TRBD1 (6 bases). This CDR3 spans 17 amino acids. Germline assignment: CDR1 SGHVS and CDR2 FQNEAQ. Deletions cut 6 bases from V and 1 base from J, with 19 bases between. The CDR3 coding sequence is TGTGCCAGCAGTTACTATTGGGGGCTTGGGGCCAAAAACATTCAGTACTTC. Its protein is CASSYYWGLGAKNIQYF.

DNA for the CDR3: TGTGCCAGCAGTTACTCTGTAACTATTAACTATGGCTACACCTTC. It is translated as CASSYSVTINYGYTF. The chain couples TRBV6-6 to TRBJ1-2, with D unresolved. Between the trimmed V and J ends, which lost 0 bases and 1 base, there was a span of 9 bases. The CDR3 has 15 residues. Per germline, CDR1 MNHNY and CDR2 SVGAGI (reference sequence).

V and J are TRBV6-6 and TRBJ2-7; D is unclear. The CDR3 loop spans 13 amino acids. V shed 6 bases and J shed 2 bases, with 11 bases lying between them. CDR1 MNHNY and CDR2 SVGAGI come from the germline V gene (reference sequence). The CDR3 sequence: CASSETSTYEQYF. The CDR3 DNA sequence: TGTGCCAGCAGCGAAACTTCGACCTACGAGCAGTACTTC.